The 19 T cell receptor beta chains given below trace back to one sample, sequenced in a study of Graves' ophthalmopathy and Graves' hyperthyroidism. Amplification from RNA transcripts yielded the TCR beta CDR3 regions. Scientists carried out first-round RT-PCR using HTBI primers and then a second-round multiplex PCR. Using its own MiXCR run on the multiplex PCR reads, TCRdb lists one record per CDR3 protein. There are over a million distinct CDR3 sequences in the sample; about 35% occur only once, and over 8.5% lies in the top ten. Material: peripheral blood or thyroid tissue (not recorded which). The receptors stem from an adult man with Graves' hyperthyroidism.

This clonotype was observed a few times. This chain connects TRBV20-1 to TRBJ2-5, with TRBD2 matching over 14 bases. This CDR3 comprises 19 residues. The V segment lost 2 bases and the J segment 0 bases; nucleotides outside the gene matches: 11. In germline, CDR1 is DFQATT, CDR2 SNEGSKA (reference sequence). The CDR3 loop reads CSARFSGTSGGAYQETQYF. For the CDR3, the DNA is TGCAGTGCTAGATTTTCCGGGACTAGCGGGGGCGCGTACCAAGAGACCCAGTACTTC.

Remarks on this clonotype: The CDR3 carries no conserved terminal phenylalanine or tryptophan, so it likely arises from a read error. The DNA is left out, because the CDR3 cannot be placed on it with certainty; the CDR3 is given as TCRdb lists it. This chain joins TRBV29-1 and TRBJ2-6; TRBD2 was called by the table and not checked on the DNA. Counting both end residues, the CDR3 totals 8 amino acids. Germline-derived CDR1 and CDR2 are SQVTM and ANQGSEA. The chain's CDR3 is CSVKPKTS.

This clonotype was counted only a few times. The chain has TRBV7-8 and TRBJ2-5; 12 bases fit TRBD2. Germline V gene lookup returns CDR1 SGHVS and CDR2 FQNEAQ. With 1 base clipped from V and 5 bases from J, the junction kept 20 bases outside the gene matches. The CDR3 extends over 21 amino acids. CDR3 loop: CASSLGRNLGSSGRAGETQYF. CDR3 coding DNA: TGTGCCAGCAGCTTAGGACGGAATCTCGGGTCTAGCGGGAGGGCCGGGGAGACCCAGTACTTC.

The chain combines TRBV15 with TRBJ2-5; maybe TRBD1 (6 bases). The CDR3 is made up of 15 amino acids. V was trimmed by 1 base and J by 5 bases, leaving 14 bases between them. Germline values: CDR1 LNHNV, CDR2 YYDKDF (reference sequence). The CDR3 DNA reads TGTGCCACCAGCAGAGTTACAGGGCCCAAGGAGACCCAGTACTTC. Translated: CATSRVTGPKETQYF.

This clonotype has a count of ten or more. The rearrangement uses TRBV7-2 and TRBJ2-5; unclear D gene. Per the germline V gene, CDR1 is SGHTA and CDR2 is FQGNSA. The CDR3 length is 13 residues. Trimming removed 1 base from V and 2 bases from J, with 5 bases in between. The CDR3 nucleotides read TGTGCCAGCAGCTTAGAACTACAAGAGACCCAGTACTTC. Encoded protein: CASSLELQETQYF.

This clonotype was seen a few times. The chain combines TRBV2 with TRBJ2-7; D possibly corresponds to TRBD2 (5 bases). The CDR3 runs 16 residues. Germline lookup yields CDR1 SNHLY and CDR2 FYNNEI. V gave up 5 bases and J gave up 7 bases, with 24 bases separating them. The CDR3 DNA follows: TGTGCCAGCAGTCAAAATTTCGCCGGTCGGACTTGGGAGCAGTACTTC. This codes for CASSQNFAGRTWEQYF.

This clonotype appeared many times. The chain couples TRBV29-1 to TRBJ2-7; 11 nucleotides line up with TRBD1. V shed 6 bases, J shed 2 bases, and the junction held 9 bases outside the gene matches. The CDR3 contains 15 residues. Germline V gives CDR1 SQVTM, CDR2 ANQGSEA. In DNA form, the CDR3 reads TGCAGCGTCGCCGCCGGGACAGGGGGAGCCTACGAGCAGTACTTC. Translation gives CSVAAGTGGAYEQYF.

The rearrangement uses TRBV20-1 and TRBJ1-5; 8 nucleotides align to TRBD1. The V and J ends lost 1 base and 5 bases, in that order; junction bases with no gene match: 4. Looked up from germline, CDR1 is DFQATT and CDR2 is SNEGSKA (reference sequence). The CDR3 runs 14 residues. The chain's CDR3 is CSARGTGFHQPQHF. The CDR3 coding sequence is TGCAGTGCTAGAGGGACAGGGTTTCATCAGCCCCAGCATTTT.

The V call is TRBV15, the J call TRBJ2-7; D is undetermined. CDR1 LNHNV and CDR2 YYDKDF come from the germline V gene (reference sequence). The CDR3 is 15 residues long. V was pared by 0 bases and J by 0 bases, with 9 bases between. For the CDR3, the DNA is TGTGCCACCAGCAGAGATACTGGAAGCTCCTACGAGCAGTACTTC. Residues: CATSRDTGSSYEQYF.

Here the CDR3 DNA reads TGTGCCAGCAGCCCTCGAGGGTTTGGAAACACCATATATTTT. Amino acid sequence: CASSPRGFGNTIYF. The gene calls are TRBV3-1 and TRBJ1-3; unclear D gene. V was pared by 4 bases and J by 3 bases, with 10 bases between. Germline V gene sequence: CDR1 LGHDT, CDR2 YNNKEL (reference sequence). The CDR3 has 14 residues.

This clonotype was found a few times. CDR3 in amino acids: CASTGPWGACTYEQYF. CDR3 DNA sequence: TGTGCCAGCACCGGCCCTTGGGGGGCCTGCACCTACGAGCAGTACTTC. This chain joins TRBV6-4 and TRBJ2-7; perhaps D is TRBD1 or TRBD2 (6 bases each). Trimming shortened V by 7 bases and J by 2 bases, and 21 bases separated the two germline ends. The germline V gene has CDR1 MRHNA and CDR2 SNTAGT. The CDR3 length is 16 residues.

This clonotype was picked up a small number of times. This chain joins TRBV6-1 and TRBJ2-7; unclear D gene. Between the trimmed V and J ends, which lost 10 bases and 0 bases, there was a span of 16 bases. The germline gives CDR1 MNHNS, CDR2 SASEGT. This CDR3 has 14 residues. As DNA, the CDR3 is TGTGCCACCCGACCGGGTGGAATCTCCTACGAGCAGTACTTC. This sequence encodes CATRPGGISYEQYF.

At least ten counts were recorded for this clonotype. The chain has TRBV24-1 and TRBJ2-5, with a possible D match to TRBD2 (6 bases). The V end was cut by 1 base, the J end by 1 base, with 9 bases between. Germline CDR1 is KGHDR and CDR2 is SFDVKD. This CDR3 is built from 15 residues. CDR3: CATSDFSGPQETQYF. The CDR3 nucleotides are TGTGCCACCAGTGATTTTAGCGGACCCCAAGAGACCCAGTACTTC.

There are many counts of this clonotype. This chain connects TRBV5-1 to TRBJ1-4; 7 bases map to TRBD1. The CDR3 contains 15 residues. Germline V gene sequence: CDR1 SGHRS, CDR2 YFSETQ. J was trimmed by 7 bases and V by 4 bases; bases with no gene match: 10. The DNA of the CDR3 is TGCGCCAGCAGCCCAGGACAGGCTTCAGTTGAAAAACTGTTTTTT. Its protein product is CASSPGQASVEKLFF.

The chain uses TRBV19 and TRBJ2-3; D may be TRBD1 (5 bases). Trimming stripped 6 bases from V and 6 bases from J, with 10 bases between. The CDR3 is 12 amino acids. Looked up from germline, CDR1 is LNHDA and CDR2 is SQIVND (reference sequence). The CDR3 DNA reads as TGTGCCAGTAGACTCCAGGGTGATACGCAGTATTTT. It translates to CASRLQGDTQYF.

This clonotype occurred many times. The rearrangement uses TRBV2 and TRBJ1-5, with TRBD1 as a possible D gene (5 bases). In germline, CDR1 is SNHLY, CDR2 FYNNEI. The CDR3 sequence is 15 residues long. V was clipped by 3 bases and J by 7 bases, with 16 bases between them. CDR3 in DNA: TGTGCCAGCAGTGAGTTTGGGGGGGGTAGCCAGCCCCAGCATTTT. Translating it yields CASSEFGGGSQPQHF. The full variable domain, with the rest looked up from reference TRBV2 and TRBJ1-5, is EPEVTQTPSHQVTQMGQEVILRCVPISNHLYFYWYRQILGQKVEFLVSFYNNEISEKSEIFDDQFSVERPDGSNFTLKIRSTKLEDSAMYFCASSEFGGGSQPQHFGDGTRLSIL.

This chain connects TRBV6-5 to TRBJ1-5, with D perhaps TRBD1 (6 bases). This CDR3 is 17 amino acids long. Germline V gene sequence: CDR1 MNHEY, CDR2 SVGAGI. The V gene lost 5 bases and the J gene lost 7 bases, with 24 bases spanning the gap. In DNA, the CDR3 is TGTGCCAGCAGTGAAGATCCCATTTCGGGGGGCCGGCAGCCCCAGCATTTT. Its translation is CASSEDPISGGRQPQHF.

The V gene is TRBV6-5, the J gene TRBJ1-1; 9 bases map to TRBD1. The V segment lost 8 bases and the J segment 11 bases; nucleotides outside the gene matches: 12. Germline assignment: CDR1 MNHEY and CDR2 SVGAGI. This CDR3 has 13 residues. The CDR3 spells CASYPGQGIGAFF. The CDR3 DNA reads TGTGCCAGCTACCCGGGACAGGGAATAGGGGCTTTCTTT.

There are many counts of this clonotype. The chain links TRBV10-3 to TRBJ2-7, with 9 positions matching TRBD1. The V segment lost 4 bases and the J segment 2 bases; nucleotides outside the gene matches: 3. Germline V CDR1 and CDR2: ENHRY, SYGVKD. The CDR3 has 14 residues. The CDR3 DNA sequence: TGTGCCATCAGTGGGACAGGGGCCCCCTACGAGCAGTACTTC. This sequence encodes CAISGTGAPYEQYF.